A selection of T cell receptor beta chains follows, all from one sample in a study of blood T cells in healthy people across ages. TCRdb reanalysed the 5' RACE reads using MiXCR and keeps one entry per CDR3 protein. Of about 1,500,000 distinct CDR3 sequences listed, 25% to 30% are singletons. The sequencing sample was made of blood. All receptors derive from a woman in her 30s in good health. Both conserved end residues are part of each CDR3.

v_call	j_call	cdr3_aa
TRBV4-2	TRBJ1-2	CASSQGIGTGGFGYTF
TRBV20-1	TRBJ2-1	CSAREGGPANEQFF
TRBV11-1	TRBJ2-1	CASSLGRGRNEQFF
TRBV6-1	.	CASSQAFGTGMETQYF
TRBV5-1	TRBJ2-6	CASSLFSSSGANVLTF
TRBV27	TRBJ2-1	CASIAAPSKFF
TRBV20-1	TRBJ2-5	CSAVTGVGSGRAWETQYF
TRBV6-5	TRBJ2-5	CASSYTGQYQETQYF
TRBV12-3/TRBV12-4	TRBJ1-2	CASSITWDSSNYGYTF
TRBV12-3/TRBV12-4	TRBJ2-1	CASSFQGIEQFF
TRBV7-2	TRBJ2-7	CASSLDERAGYEQYF
TRBV6-1	TRBJ2-4	CASSEGGRGAKNIQYF
TRBV12-3/TRBV12-4	TRBJ1-2	CASSRKQAASNYGYTF
TRBV7-2	TRBJ2-4	CASSSPGTGGAVAKNIQYF
TRBV4-3	TRBJ2-2	CASSQRLAGETGELFF
TRBV29-1	.	CSVGTGRDEQYF
TRBV20-1	TRBJ2-5	CSVFDGGQRTQYF
TRBV9	TRBJ1-4	CASSADRGYEKLFF
TRBV20-1	TRBJ2-7	CSAAGGHEQYF
TRBV10-2	TRBJ2-3	CASWTGTSATDTQYF
TRBV30	TRBJ2-3	CAWSVTPYTQYF
TRBV30	TRBJ2-7	CAWSVFGEQYF
TRBV7-2	TRBJ2-3	CASSSGLAGDTQYF
TRBV19	TRBJ2-5	CASSPQGLHLETQYF
TRBV29-1	TRBJ1-2	CSVGRRGYGYTF
TRBV28	.	CASSPSGLGGRSGETQYF
TRBV20-1	TRBJ2-7	CSARIGLAGAIVDEQYF
TRBV15	TRBJ2-3	CATSRDAAGSTDTQYF
TRBV10-1	TRBJ2-5	CASSGGGSQETQYF
TRBV12-3/TRBV12-4	TRBJ1-2	CASTRTGADGYTF
TRBV24-1	TRBJ1-1	CATQGVSTEAFF
TRBV7-9	TRBJ2-1	CASSLEVVNEQFF
TRBV20-1	TRBJ2-1	CSADGRQREQFF
TRBV10-2	TRBJ2-1	CASSEWTRGNEQFF
TRBV11-2	TRBJ2-4	CASSLEGYGGSIQYF
TRBV20-1	TRBJ1-2	CSAPLGQGANYGYTF
TRBV27	TRBJ1-5	CASSLTPGGQPQHF
TRBV5-1	TRBJ2-7	CASRFDLSYEQYF
TRBV20-1	TRBJ2-1	CSARLGVVNEQFF
TRBV29-1	TRBJ2-3	CGGDTQYF
TRBV29-1	TRBJ2-5	CSGQRAPLKETQYF
TRBV30	TRBJ1-2	CAWTNTYGYTF
TRBV7-9	TRBJ2-3	CASREAVGFPDTQCF
TRBV3-1	TRBJ2-5	CASSQAGGTTQYF
TRBV24-1	TRBJ2-7	CATSDERYEQYF
TRBV20-1	TRBJ2-2	CSAPRQGITGELFF
TRBV12-3/TRBV12-4	TRBJ2-6	CASRLSFGKDISGANVLTF
TRBV6-2/TRBV6-3	TRBJ2-1	CATGTGQQNEQFF
TRBV4-1	TRBJ2-1	CAGSQEVDPDNEQFF
TRBV4-1	TRBJ2-7	CASSLPNGSRTYEQYF
TRBV29-1	TRBJ2-1	CSELRTNEQFF
TRBV4-1	TRBJ2-1	CASSPGMAGGNEQFF
TRBV4-3	TRBJ2-7	CASSQEGGLAVYEQYF
TRBV30	TRBJ2-7	CAWSVIRTGGYEQYF